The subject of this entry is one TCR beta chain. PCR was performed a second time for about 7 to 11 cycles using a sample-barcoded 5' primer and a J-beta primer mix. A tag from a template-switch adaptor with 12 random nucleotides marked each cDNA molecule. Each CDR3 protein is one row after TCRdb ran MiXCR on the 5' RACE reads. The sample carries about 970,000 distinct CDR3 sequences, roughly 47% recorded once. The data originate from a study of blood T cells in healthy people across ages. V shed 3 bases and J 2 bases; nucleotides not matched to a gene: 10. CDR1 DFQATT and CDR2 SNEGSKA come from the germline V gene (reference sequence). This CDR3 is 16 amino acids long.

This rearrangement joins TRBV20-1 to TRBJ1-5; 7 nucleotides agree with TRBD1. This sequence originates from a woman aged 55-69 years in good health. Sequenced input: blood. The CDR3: CSARKGGGGGNQPQHF. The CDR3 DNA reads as TGCAGTGCTAGGAAAGGGGGCGGTGGTGGCAATCAGCCCCAGCATTTT.